In its sample, the clone carrying this T cell receptor (beta chain) was seen once. The protocol was immunoSEQ multiplex PCR, while the TCRdb copy is restricted to in-frame clones and leaves out a portion. The sample records approximately 220,000 clones, 90% being singletons. These data come from a study of blood T cell repertoires in COVID-19. About the research overall: From T cells, B-cell-depleted T cells, or PBMCs came the material, which was cDNA or gDNA.

The TCR sequence derives from a man under 40 who had recovered from COVID-19. The sequencing sample was made of PBMCs or T cells enriched from blood (not recorded which).

CDR3 sequence reads: CASSLRVWQGGNQPQHF. Here the CDR3 DNA reads TGTGCCAGCAGTTTACGGGTTTGGCAGGGGGGCAATCAGCCCCAGCATTTT. The rearrangement joins TRBV28 to TRBJ1-5; 7 bases are a match to TRBD1. CDR1 MDHEN and CDR2 SYDVKM come from the germline V gene. J gave up 2 bases and V 2 bases, and 9 bases lay outside the gene matches. This CDR3 region has 17 residues.